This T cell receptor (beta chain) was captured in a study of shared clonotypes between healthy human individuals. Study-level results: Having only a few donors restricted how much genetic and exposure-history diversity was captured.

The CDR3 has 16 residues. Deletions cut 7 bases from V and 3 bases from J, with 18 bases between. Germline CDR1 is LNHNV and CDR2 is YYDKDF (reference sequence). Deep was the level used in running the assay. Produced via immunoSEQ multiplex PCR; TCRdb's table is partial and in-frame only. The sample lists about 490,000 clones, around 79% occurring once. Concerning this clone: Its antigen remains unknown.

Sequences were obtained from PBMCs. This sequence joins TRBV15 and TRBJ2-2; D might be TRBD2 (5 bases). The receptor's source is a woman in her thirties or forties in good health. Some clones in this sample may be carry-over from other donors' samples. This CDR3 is CATTNKRQVYTGELFF. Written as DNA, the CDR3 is TGTGCCACCACAAACAAGCGGCAGGTATACACCGGGGAGCTGTTTTTT.